Here is one T cell receptor beta chain with its context. This clonotype was counted between two and nine times. No antigen is known for it. It has no much larger one-base neighbor in the sample; base qualities were not kept. Ficoll-Paque density gradient centrifugation was the method used to isolate PBMCs. TCRdb records Illumina NovaSeq 6000 as the sequencer. Using 5'RACE with constant-segment primers, TCRalpha and TCRbeta cDNA libraries were constructed, with sample barcodes and unique molecular identifiers added in the process. RNA was extracted from every sample with Trizol reagent. Amplification of the libraries took two PCR steps, and the second step added a second sample barcode plus Illumina TruSeq adapters. Sequencing of libraries was performed on an Illumina NovaSeq with 2 x 150 bp paired-end reads. For the original study's pipeline: With migec v1.2.7, reads were demultiplexed and then collapsed into UMI-guided consensus sequences. With mixcr v2.1.11, UMI consensuses were aligned to TRA and TRB V and J templates and assembled into clonotypes. Expanded or contracted clonotypes were those called significant by both edgeR and NoisET, with noise models trained on biological replicates. For edgeR calls, a false discovery rate-adjusted p below 0.01 and a log2 fold-change threshold of 1 were applied. PCA with hierarchical clustering of max-normalized trajectories of the 1000 most abundant clonotypes was used as exploratory dynamics analysis. Separately sequenced CD4+ and CD8+ repertoires were used to assign the CD4 or CD8 phenotype of responding clones. The public reads were run again by TCRdb, first through fastp at Q25 and then through MiXCR, and only productive beta chains were kept. CDR3 protein sequences are deduplicated, and each keeps its most common genes and DNA. The V and J calls reflect TCRdb's pipeline rather than the authors' work. The table for this sample lists roughly 550,000 distinct CDR3 sequences; 20% of them were counted only once. The ten largest clones capture roughly an eighth of the sample.

This sample stems from a study of T-cell memory formation after mild COVID-19 (dated by TCRdb to 2020 to 2022). Context from the whole study: Most TCR sequence clusters were specific to one of the two donors. Longitudinal TCRalpha and TCRbeta repertoire sequencing tracked T-cell clones expanding and contracting after mild COVID-19 in a couple of donors. Two young, previously healthy adult volunteers made up the cohort, one male and one female. The investigation overall reported the following: Contracting CD4+ clones were found mainly in CM and EM memory subsets, while CD8+ clones were enriched in EMRA. SARS-CoV-2 specificity was not confirmed for the second-wave clones peaking on day 37. The study included only a couple of mild cases, and larger cohorts that include severe cases with pre-infection samples were judged to be necessary. Some responding clones were detected in pre-infection memory, suggesting pre-existing cross-reactive memory T cells joined the SARS-CoV-2 response. Clones that contracted from day 15 to 85 showed balanced CD4/CD8 phenotypes, whereas a second wave of clones that expanded from day 15 to 37 leaned towards CD4+.

Cut back by 6 bases and 1 base, the V and J ends lie 7 bases apart. CDR1 ENHRY and CDR2 SYGVKD were looked up in the germline V gene. The CDR3 sequence holds 13 residues, the cysteine and phenylalanine included. This entry keeps only the CDR3 DNA: 39 bases, framed from base 1. The chain couples TRBV10-3 to TRBJ2-1; TRBD1 is a possible D gene, resting on 5 matching bases. The TCR comes from an adult woman who had mild COVID-19 (a few samples of this study predate the infection). The sample titles of this study are shuffled in the database, so cell type and time point are left out; the donor was told from shared clones. Source material: PBMCs or a T cell subset sorted from them (not recorded which). Read as DNA, the sequence is TGTGCCATCAGCAACAGGTCCTACAATGAGCAGTTCTTC. It is translated as CAISNRSYNEQFF.